The 19 T cell receptor beta chains given below trace back to one sample, sequenced in a study of T cell responses to AZD1222 COVID-19 vaccine. TCRdb keeps only in-frame clones here, not all; method: immunoSEQ multiplex PCR. The sample holds approximately 61,000 clones, 81% seen once. The source was peripheral blood, collected 28 days after the second AZD1222 dose. These receptors originate from an adult who received the AZD1222 COVID-19 vaccine.

The V gene is TRBV7-9, the J gene TRBJ2-7; 15 nucleotides agree with TRBD2. CDR1 and CDR2 from the germline V gene are SEHNR and FQNEAQ (reference sequence). This CDR3 comprises 17 residues. The J segment lost 4 bases and the V segment lost 4 bases, leaving 8 bases of the junction unmatched. The CDR3 DNA reads TGTGCCAGCAGCTCACTCGGACTAGCGGGAGGGCCTTACGAGCAGTACTTC. It yields the protein CASSSLGLAGGPYEQYF.

V and J are TRBV20-1 and TRBJ2-3, with 10 bases aligning to TRBD2. The CDR3 covers 17 residues. The J segment lost 8 bases and the V segment lost 3 bases, leaving 17 bases of the junction unmatched. CDR1 is DFQATT and CDR2 is SNEGSKA in the germline V gene (reference sequence). In DNA form, the CDR3 reads TGCAGTGCTAGTCTCCTAGTCGGGGGGACTAGCGCCGCTACGCAGTATTTT. Residues: CSASLLVGGTSAATQYF.

This clone was detected only a few times. The chain recombines TRBV5-6 with TRBJ2-1; D is possibly TRBD2 (6 bases). The germline V and J ends were trimmed by 4 bases and 7 bases, with 18 bases remaining between them. Per the germline V gene, CDR1 is SGHDT and CDR2 is YYEEEE. The CDR3 is 15 residues long. The CDR3 protein is CASSPVGGLGNEQFF. The CDR3, as DNA: TGTGCCAGCAGCCCCGTGGGGGGTTTAGGTAATGAGCAGTTCTTC. Looking up the rest from reference TRBV5-6 and TRBJ2-1 gives the full variable domain: DAGVTQSPTHLIKTRGQQVTLRCSPKSGHDTVSWYQQALGQGPQFIFQYYEEEERQRGNFPDRFSGHQFPNYSSELNVNALLLGDSALYLCASSPVGGLGNEQFFGPGTRLTVL.

V is TRBV28 and J is TRBJ2-4; D is perhaps TRBD2 (5 bases). The CDR3 loop spans 14 amino acids. CDR1 MDHEN and CDR2 SYDVKM come from the germline V gene. V lost 8 bases and J 4 bases, leaving 15 bases between the germline ends. The DNA of the CDR3 is TGTGCCAGCCAGAGCGGCAGAGCAAAAAACATTCAGTACTTC. This codes for CASQSGRAKNIQYF.

The chain carries TRBV28 and TRBJ1-4; TRBD1 is a possible D gene (6 bases). CDR1 is MDHEN, CDR2 SYDVKM, per germline. V gave up 6 bases and J gave up 4 bases, with 15 bases separating them. CDR3 length: 15 amino acids. CDR3 sequence reads: CASSQIQGLNEKLFF. The CDR3 nucleotides read TGTGCCAGCAGCCAAATACAGGGACTTAATGAAAAACTGTTTTTT. The complete variable domain, with remaining parts taken from reference TRBV28 and TRBJ1-4, reads DVKVTQSSRYLVKRTGEKVFLECVQDMDHENMFWYRQDPGLGLRLIYFSYDVKMKEKGDIPEGYSVSREKKERFSLILESASTNQTSMYLCASSQIQGLNEKLFFGSGTQLSVL.

This chain links TRBV19 with TRBJ1-3, with TRBD1 as a possible D gene (5 bases). CDR3 length equals 16 residues. V was cut by 5 bases and J by 0 bases, with 14 bases left in between. Germline-derived CDR1 and CDR2 are LNHDA and SQIVND (reference sequence). CDR3 loop: CASSPRDRGSGNTIYF. In DNA form, the CDR3 reads TGTGCCAGTAGTCCTCGGGACCGAGGCTCTGGAAACACCATATATTTT.

This clone was recorded once. The V call is TRBV28, the J call TRBJ1-1; D is uncertain. The germline gives CDR1 MDHEN, CDR2 SYDVKM. V lost 5 bases and J lost 2, with 12 bases in between. The CDR3 spans 14 residues. The CDR3 here is CASSLPNINTEAFF. The CDR3 coding sequence is TGTGCCAGCAGTCTCCCGAACATTAACACTGAAGCTTTCTTT. The full variable domain, in which reference TRBV28 and TRBJ1-1 provide the parts outside the CDR3, is DVKVTQSSRYLVKRTGEKVFLECVQDMDHENMFWYRQDPGLGLRLIYFSYDVKMKEKGDIPEGYSVSREKKERFSLILESASTNQTSMYLCASSLPNINTEAFFGQGTRLTVV.

The CDR3 sequence: CASRRALSYEQYF. The CDR3 DNA sequence: TGTGCCTCCAGACGGGCCCTCTCCTACGAGCAGTACTTC. This rearrangement joins TRBV6-5 to TRBJ2-7; no firm D call. CDR3 length: 13 residues. The germline V gene has CDR1 MNHEY and CDR2 SVGAGI. V shed 11 bases and J shed 0 bases, with 14 bases lying between them.

The rearrangement joins TRBV2 to TRBJ2-5; 11 bases align to TRBD2. Looked up from germline, CDR1 is SNHLY and CDR2 is FYNNEI. After removal of 3 bases from V and 5 bases from J, the junction contained 11 bases not matched to a gene. The CDR3 totals 17 residues. The chain's CDR3 is CASSDAVAGGQGETQYF. The CDR3 DNA sequence: TGTGCCAGCAGTGACGCTGTAGCGGGAGGGCAGGGGGAGACCCAGTACTTC.

V is TRBV4-1 and J is TRBJ2-7, with 8 nucleotides matching TRBD1. The ends lost 3 bases at V and 4 bases at J; junction bases unmatched: 8. The CDR3 length is 15 residues. Germline CDR1 and CDR2: MGHRA and YSYEKL. In DNA, the CDR3 is TGCGCCAGCAGCCACAGTTTGACAGGGGCTTACGAGCAGTACTTC. This codes for CASSHSLTGAYEQYF.

The chain uses TRBV18 and TRBJ1-3, with 9 bases lining up with TRBD1. Germline V gives CDR1 KGHSH, CDR2 LQKENI. The trim removed 8 bases at V and 4 bases at J, leaving 3 bases unmatched. There are 13 residues in the CDR3. In nucleotides, the CDR3 is TGTGCCAGCACAGGGGGCCGAGGAAACACCATATATTTT. Translated: CASTGGRGNTIYF.

The chain uses TRBV19 and TRBJ2-1, with 12 bases fitting TRBD2. The junction had 5 bases not matched to a gene; V was cut back by 5 bases and J by 0 bases. This CDR3 region has 17 residues. From germline, CDR1 is LNHDA and CDR2 SQIVND (reference sequence). The CDR3 nucleotides read TGTGCCAGTAGTTCTCTGACTAGCGGGAGCTCCTACAATGAGCAGTTCTTC. Translating it yields CASSSLTSGSSYNEQFF.

The chain is built from TRBV3-1 (or the pseudogene TRBV3-2) and TRBJ2-7; 7 bases align to TRBD1. CDR1 is LGHDT and CDR2 is YNNKEL in the germline V gene (reference sequence). After removal of 5 bases from V and 7 bases from J, the junction contained 11 bases not matched to a gene. The CDR3 sequence is 14 residues long. The CDR3 here is CASSVQGSNGEQYF. Written as DNA, the CDR3 is TGTGCCAGCAGCGTACAGGGGTCGAATGGAGAGCAGTACTTC.

This chain links TRBV7-2 with TRBJ2-1, with 7 bases aligning to TRBD2. The CDR3 runs 15 residues. Trimming at V came to 1 base and at J to 7 bases, leaving 7 bases not matched to a gene. CDR1 and CDR2 from the germline V gene are SGHTA and FQGNSA. In nucleotides, the CDR3 is TGTGCCAGCAGCTTAGTTAGCGGGTATGGAAATGAGCAGTTCTTC. Amino acids: CASSLVSGYGNEQFF.

This clone was counted only a few times. This chain links TRBV5-1 with TRBJ2-7, with D unclear. V lost 0 bases and J 3 bases, leaving 10 bases between the germline ends. This CDR3 region has 14 residues. Germline lookup yields CDR1 SGHRS and CDR2 YFSETQ. CDR3 amino acids: CASSLGGGDYEQYF. The DNA of the CDR3 is TGCGCCAGCAGCTTGGGTGGCGGAGACTACGAGCAGTACTTC.

CDR3 in DNA: TGCGCCAGCAGCCAATTAGCGGGAGGGTACAATGAGCAGTTCTTC. The encoded protein is CASSQLAGGYNEQFF. V is TRBV4-1 and J is TRBJ2-1, with 11 bases matching TRBD2. Germline CDR1 is MGHRA and CDR2 is YSYEKL. After removal of 2 bases from V and 4 bases from J, the junction contained 1 base not matched to a gene. The CDR3 extends over 15 amino acids.

The rearrangement uses TRBV5-1 and TRBJ2-7; 7 bases map to TRBD1. CDR3 length equals 13 residues. Germline CDR1 is SGHRS and CDR2 is YFSETQ. The junction had 3 bases not matched to a gene; V was cut back by 6 bases and J by 0 bases. CDR3 in amino acids: CASTRDSSYEQYF. DNA of the CDR3: TGCGCCAGCACACGGGACAGCTCCTACGAGCAGTACTTC.

The V and J genes are TRBV19 and TRBJ1-2, with D unclear. The CDR3 runs 13 residues. V gave up 4 bases and J gave up 4 bases, with 10 bases separating them. Germline-derived CDR1 and CDR2 are LNHDA and SQIVND (reference sequence). CDR3 nucleotides: TGTGCCAGTAGTAATACAGCGATCTATGGCTACACCTTC. Amino acid sequence: CASSNTAIYGYTF.

This chain links TRBV7-9 with TRBJ2-3, with D tentatively TRBD1 (6 bases). The CDR3 totals 14 residues. Per the germline V gene, CDR1 is SEHNR and CDR2 is FQNEAQ (reference sequence). With 5 bases removed from V and 3 bases from J, the gap between germline ends came to 12 bases. CDR3 DNA sequence: TGTGCCAGCAGCCTGGACAGCAAAACAGATACGCAGTATTTT. Its protein is CASSLDSKTDTQYF.